A selection of T cell receptor beta chains follows, all from one sample in a study of T-cell memory formation after mild COVID-19. One entry per CDR3 protein results from TCRdb running MiXCR on the 5' RACE reads. The repertoire consists of 530,000 or so distinct CDR3 sequences, with approximately 15% occurring once and the leading ten covering around 7.8%. Sequences were obtained from PBMCs or a T cell subset sorted from them (not recorded which). All receptors come from an adult woman who had mild COVID-19 (a few samples of this study predate the infection). Cell type and time point are not known. Each CDR3 is given with its conserved first and last residue. Fields, in order: J gene, V gene, D gene, clone size, CDR3 DNA, CDR3 protein. D genes are given only for firm matches. Expanded clones get a size class; other rows say once, few or many, or leave the size out.

j_call: TRBJ2-7
v_call: TRBV7-3
d_call: TRBD2
clone_size: -
cdr3_nt: TGTGCCAGCAGCTCTACTAGCGGGAGTGTCCACGAGCAGTACTTC
cdr3_aa: CASSSTSGSVHEQYF

j_call: TRBJ1-2
v_call: TRBV5-1
d_call: -
clone_size: -
cdr3_nt: TGCGCCAGCTGCGTTGGGGGCACAGCGCACTATGGCTACACCTTC
cdr3_aa: CASCVGGTAHYGYTF

j_call: TRBJ2-5
v_call: TRBV7-9
d_call: TRBD1
clone_size: -
cdr3_nt: TGTGCCAGCAGCAAACAGGGGATGGGGGAGACCCAGTACTTC
cdr3_aa: CASSKQGMGETQYF

j_call: TRBJ2-5
v_call: TRBV4-1
d_call: TRBD1
clone_size: -
cdr3_nt: TGCGCCAGCAGCCGTGGGGACAGGGGGCAAGAGACCCAGTACTTC
cdr3_aa: CASSRGDRGQETQYF

j_call: TRBJ1-4
v_call: TRBV25-1
d_call: -
clone_size: -
cdr3_nt: TGTGCCAGCAGTGGACTTAATGAAAAACTGTTTTTT
cdr3_aa: CASSGLNEKLFF

j_call: TRBJ2-2
v_call: TRBV5-6
d_call: TRBD1
clone_size: -
cdr3_nt: TGTGCCAGCAGCTACGGACAGGGATGGGCGACCGGGGAGCTGTTTTTT
cdr3_aa: CASSYGQGWATGELFF

j_call: TRBJ2-3
v_call: TRBV7-6
d_call: -
clone_size: -
cdr3_nt: TGTGCCAGCAGCCCCATCGGTGGAGCGGTAACCACAGATACGCAGTATTTT
cdr3_aa: CASSPIGGAVTTDTQYF

j_call: TRBJ1-5
v_call: TRBV6-2/TRBV6-3
d_call: -
clone_size: -
cdr3_nt: TGTGCCAGCAGTTTAGGGCATCTCTATAGCAATCAGCCCCAGCATTTT
cdr3_aa: CASSLGHLYSNQPQHF

j_call: TRBJ2-1
v_call: TRBV7-3
d_call: TRBD2
clone_size: few
cdr3_nt: TGTGCCAGCAGCCCTCAAGGGCCTAGCGGGGGTGGCAATGAGCAGTTCTTC
cdr3_aa: CASSPQGPSGGGNEQFF

j_call: TRBJ2-2
v_call: TRBV9
d_call: TRBD2
clone_size: -
cdr3_nt: TGTGCCAGCGGAACGGGGGGGTTGAACACCGGGGAGCTGTTTTTT
cdr3_aa: CASGTGGLNTGELFF

j_call: TRBJ1-1
v_call: TRBV10-3
d_call: -
clone_size: -
cdr3_nt: TGTGCCATCAGTGATATTGGACAACAGAACACTGAAGCTTTCTTT
cdr3_aa: CAISDIGQQNTEAFF

j_call: TRBJ2-1
v_call: TRBV7-9
d_call: -
clone_size: few
cdr3_nt: TGTGCCAGCAGCCCGGGGGCTAGCGGCACCAATGAGCAGTTCTTC
cdr3_aa: CASSPGASGTNEQFF

j_call: TRBJ2-7
v_call: TRBV5-1
d_call: -
clone_size: few
cdr3_nt: TGCGCCAGCAGCTTGGATAAAGGAGGCTACGAGCAGTACTTC
cdr3_aa: CASSLDKGGYEQYF

j_call: TRBJ2-7
v_call: TRBV4-1
d_call: TRBD2
clone_size: few
cdr3_nt: TGCGCCAGCAGCGCTTCGGCGGGGGACCCCTACGAGCAGTACTTC
cdr3_aa: CASSASAGDPYEQYF

j_call: TRBJ2-1
v_call: TRBV7-2
d_call: -
clone_size: -
cdr3_nt: TGTGCCAGCGGTGTGTGGCGCGAGCAGTTCTTC
cdr3_aa: CASGVWREQFF

j_call: TRBJ1-1
v_call: TRBV29-1
d_call: -
clone_size: -
cdr3_nt: TGCAGCGTTGGACAGTTCATGAACACTGAAGCTTTCTTT
cdr3_aa: CSVGQFMNTEAFF

j_call: TRBJ2-7
v_call: TRBV5-1
d_call: TRBD1
clone_size: -
cdr3_nt: TGCGCCAGCAGCACAGGACAGGTGAACTACGAGCAGTACTTC
cdr3_aa: CASSTGQVNYEQYF

j_call: TRBJ1-3
v_call: TRBV6-5
d_call: -
clone_size: -
cdr3_nt: TGTGCCAGCAGCCCCCCAGATCACTCTGGAAACACCATATATTTT
cdr3_aa: CASSPPDHSGNTIYF

j_call: TRBJ2-5
v_call: TRBV7-2
d_call: -
clone_size: -
cdr3_nt: TGTGCCAGCAGAAATGTAGGGGAGACCCAGTACTTC
cdr3_aa: CASRNVGETQYF

j_call: TRBJ2-3
v_call: TRBV15
d_call: -
clone_size: few
cdr3_nt: TGTGCCACCAGCGGAAGTCGGGGGGCGAATACGCAGTATTTT
cdr3_aa: CATSGSRGANTQYF

j_call: TRBJ2-3
v_call: TRBV10-3
d_call: TRBD2
clone_size: few
cdr3_nt: TGTGCCATCAGTGAGTCCCCCAGGCGGGAGAACACAGATACGCAGTATTTT
cdr3_aa: CAISESPRRENTDTQYF

j_call: TRBJ2-1
v_call: TRBV11-2
d_call: -
clone_size: -
cdr3_nt: TGTGCCACTGGTACTAGCCCCTACAATGAGCAGTTCTTC
cdr3_aa: CATGTSPYNEQFF

j_call: TRBJ2-5
v_call: TRBV7-8
d_call: TRBD1
clone_size: -
cdr3_nt: TGTGCCAGCAGCTTAAGGGCCGACAGGGGGAACCGGGGCCAGTACTTC
cdr3_aa: CASSLRADRGNRGQYF

j_call: TRBJ1-5
v_call: TRBV5-1
d_call: -
clone_size: -
cdr3_nt: TGCGCCAGCAGCTTTGAAGGGGCAGGTCAGCCCCAGCATTTT
cdr3_aa: CASSFEGAGQPQHF

j_call: TRBJ1-1
v_call: TRBV12-3/TRBV12-4
d_call: -
clone_size: -
cdr3_nt: TGTGCCAGCAGGGAGACGGACAGTGCGGACACTGAAGCTTTCTTT
cdr3_aa: CASRETDSADTEAFF

j_call: TRBJ2-6
v_call: TRBV5-1
d_call: -
clone_size: -
cdr3_nt: TGCGCCAGCGCCCGCGAAATAGGTTCCGGGGCCAACGTCCTGACTTTC
cdr3_aa: CASAREIGSGANVLTF

j_call: TRBJ1-1
v_call: TRBV9
d_call: -
clone_size: -
cdr3_nt: TGTGCCAGCAGCGTCAGGGTTGGCGGTGAAGCTTTCTTT
cdr3_aa: CASSVRVGGEAFF

j_call: TRBJ2-1
v_call: TRBV4-2
d_call: TRBD2
clone_size: -
cdr3_nt: TGTGCCAGCAGCCCCGCTAGCGGGAGTACTTACAATGAGCAGTTCTTC
cdr3_aa: CASSPASGSTYNEQFF

j_call: TRBJ2-1
v_call: TRBV7-6
d_call: -
clone_size: -
cdr3_nt: TGTGCCAGCAGCTTTTCTTCGCCGGGGCCCTACAATGAGCAGTTCTTC
cdr3_aa: CASSFSSPGPYNEQFF

j_call: TRBJ2-3
v_call: TRBV4-3
d_call: TRBD1
clone_size: many
cdr3_nt: TGCGCCAGCAGCCAACAGGGGGCTGGCTCGGATACGCAGTATTTT
cdr3_aa: CASSQQGAGSDTQYF

j_call: TRBJ1-2
v_call: TRBV6-4
d_call: -
clone_size: -
cdr3_nt: TGTGCCAGCAGTGCAGGATCATGGGGCGTCGTCGGCTACACCTTC
cdr3_aa: CASSAGSWGVVGYTF

j_call: TRBJ2-1
v_call: TRBV4-2
d_call: -
clone_size: -
cdr3_nt: TGTGCCAGCAGCCCCCTGGAGGGGGGGGGGAATGAGCAGTTCTTC
cdr3_aa: CASSPLEGGGNEQFF

j_call: TRBJ2-2
v_call: TRBV9
d_call: -
clone_size: few
cdr3_nt: TGTGCCAGCAGAGCCCGGGCGAACACCGGGGAGCTGTTTTTT
cdr3_aa: CASRARANTGELFF

j_call: TRBJ1-5
v_call: TRBV7-9
d_call: -
clone_size: -
cdr3_nt: TGTGCCAGCAGCAAGGACGGCTCGGGCAATCAGCCCCAGCATTTT
cdr3_aa: CASSKDGSGNQPQHF

j_call: TRBJ2-7
v_call: TRBV12-3/TRBV12-4
d_call: TRBD2
clone_size: many
cdr3_nt: TGTGCCAGCAGTGAGAGCGGGGGGGTCTCCTACGAGCAGTACTTC
cdr3_aa: CASSESGGVSYEQYF

j_call: TRBJ1-2
v_call: TRBV10-3
d_call: TRBD1
clone_size: -
cdr3_nt: TGTGCCATCAGTGAGTCAAAGGGACAGCCCTATGGCTACACCTTC
cdr3_aa: CAISESKGQPYGYTF

j_call: TRBJ2-1
v_call: TRBV20-1
d_call: -
clone_size: -
cdr3_nt: TGCAGTGCTAGAGATATCCTAGGGGGTAGATCCTACAATGAGCAGTTCTTC
cdr3_aa: CSARDILGGRSYNEQFF

j_call: TRBJ2-5
v_call: TRBV7-7
d_call: -
clone_size: many
cdr3_nt: TGTGCCAGCAGCTTGGGACGGCGCCAAGAGACCCAGTACTTC
cdr3_aa: CASSLGRRQETQYF

j_call: TRBJ2-3
v_call: TRBV5-1
d_call: -
clone_size: few
cdr3_nt: TGCGCCAGCAGCCCCGGAGCGGAAGATACGCAGTATTTT
cdr3_aa: CASSPGAEDTQYF

j_call: TRBJ1-2
v_call: TRBV7-9
d_call: -
clone_size: -
cdr3_nt: TGTGCCAGCAGCTCCTTGGAGGGGGAGGATGGTGGCTACACCTTC
cdr3_aa: CASSSLEGEDGGYTF

j_call: TRBJ1-6
v_call: TRBV20-1
d_call: -
clone_size: many
cdr3_nt: TGCAGTGCTAGAGACCCCAGCACGAACGCCTATAATTCACCCCTCCACTTT
cdr3_aa: CSARDPSTNAYNSPLHF

j_call: TRBJ2-5
v_call: TRBV5-1
d_call: -
clone_size: few
cdr3_nt: TGCGCCAGCAGCTTTTATGGGGAACAGGAGACCCAGTACTTC
cdr3_aa: CASSFYGEQETQYF

j_call: TRBJ1-3
v_call: TRBV5-1
d_call: TRBD1
clone_size: few
cdr3_nt: TGCGCCCGACAGGGGGCAAGTGGAAACACCATATATTTT
cdr3_aa: CARQGASGNTIYF

j_call: TRBJ2-7
v_call: TRBV15
d_call: -
clone_size: few
cdr3_nt: TGTGCCACCAGCACCGAACGGACAGCCCGCTACGAGCAGTACTTC
cdr3_aa: CATSTERTARYEQYF

j_call: TRBJ1-1
v_call: TRBV9
d_call: -
clone_size: once
cdr3_nt: TGTGCCAGCAGCGCGTCAAAGTGGGGGGGCTCACCTGAAGCTTTCTTT
cdr3_aa: CASSASKWGGSPEAFF

j_call: TRBJ2-3
v_call: TRBV4-3
d_call: TRBD1
clone_size: -
cdr3_nt: TGCGCCAGCAGCCAAGAACATACAGGGGAACCGGCAGATACGCAGTATTTT
cdr3_aa: CASSQEHTGEPADTQYF

j_call: TRBJ1-5
v_call: TRBV6-6
d_call: -
clone_size: few
cdr3_nt: TGTGCCAGCAGTATACAGGGTGGTAATCAGCCCCAGCATTTT
cdr3_aa: CASSIQGGNQPQHF

j_call: TRBJ2-3
v_call: TRBV27
d_call: -
clone_size: -
cdr3_nt: TGTGCCAGCACCCTGGGGGGCCCTACAGATACGCAGTATTTT
cdr3_aa: CASTLGGPTDTQYF

j_call: TRBJ1-6
v_call: TRBV20-1
d_call: -
clone_size: -
cdr3_nt: TGCAGTGCTAGTTGGGTTAATTCACCCCTCCACTTT
cdr3_aa: CSASWVNSPLHF

j_call: TRBJ2-7
v_call: TRBV5-4
d_call: -
clone_size: -
cdr3_nt: TGTGCCAGCAGCCCCCAATCTGACGAGCAGTACTTC
cdr3_aa: CASSPQSDEQYF

j_call: TRBJ2-3
v_call: TRBV9
d_call: -
clone_size: -
cdr3_nt: TGTGCCAGCAGCGTCTCGGGGGCAACAGATACGCAGTATTTT
cdr3_aa: CASSVSGATDTQYF

j_call: TRBJ1-6
v_call: TRBV5-1
d_call: TRBD1
clone_size: few
cdr3_nt: TGCGCCAGCAGCCAGGACAGGGAATATTCACCCCTCCACTTT
cdr3_aa: CASSQDREYSPLHF